This TCR beta chain emerged from a study of blood T cell repertoires in COVID-19. The germline gives CDR1 KGHDR, CDR2 SFDVKD. This CDR3 is built from 14 residues. V dropped 10 bases and J dropped 4 bases, with 17 bases sitting between them. Assay: immunoSEQ multiplex PCR; the TCRdb copy retains only in-frame clones and omits some. The sample yields more than 250,000 clones, roughly nine tenths seen once. The V call is TRBV24-1, the J call TRBJ2-3; D might be TRBD1 (5 bases). This receptor was taken from a woman under 40 who had recovered from COVID-19. The source material was PBMCs or T cells enriched from blood (not recorded which). The CDR3 is CATQGRVSADTQYF. The CDR3 coding sequence is TGTGCCACACAAGGCAGGGTCTCGGCAGATACGCAGTATTTT.